The clone carrying this T cell receptor (beta chain) was counted many times. CDR1 is MNHEY and CDR2 is SMNVEV in the germline V gene (reference sequence). Trimming removed 4 bases from V and 7 bases from J, with 8 bases in between. The CDR3 is 13 residues long. TCRdb called the RACE reads again in MiXCR, with one record for every CDR3 protein. The data show tens of thousands of distinct CDR3 sequences, about 11% seen once. These data come from a study of human T cells and chemical hapten exposure. Described time point: patch test 1, 2 weeks after DPC sensitization. The treatment is: therapeutic diphenylcyclopropenone sensitization with weekly scalp DPC.

The chain employs TRBV27 and TRBJ1-6; D is ambiguous. The specimen comprised whole blood, sampled in connection with sensitization to the hapten diphenylcyclopropenone (DPC). The TCR originated in a man in his forties with alopecia areata. Some clones in this sample may be carry-over from other donors' samples. CDR3 protein: CASSYLGNSPLHF. CDR3 DNA: TGTGCCAGCAGTTACCTTGGCAATTCACCCCTCCACTTT.